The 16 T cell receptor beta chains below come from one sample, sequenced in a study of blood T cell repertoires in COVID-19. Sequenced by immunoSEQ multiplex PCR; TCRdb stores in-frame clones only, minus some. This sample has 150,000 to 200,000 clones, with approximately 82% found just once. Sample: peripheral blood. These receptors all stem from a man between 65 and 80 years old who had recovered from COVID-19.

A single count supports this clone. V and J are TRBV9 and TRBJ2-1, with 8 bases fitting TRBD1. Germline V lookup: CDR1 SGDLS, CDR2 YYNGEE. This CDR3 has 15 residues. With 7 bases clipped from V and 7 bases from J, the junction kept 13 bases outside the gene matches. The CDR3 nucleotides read TGTGCCAGCGGCCCCAGACAGGGGAGTATGAATGAGCAGTTCTTC. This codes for CASGPRQGSMNEQFF.

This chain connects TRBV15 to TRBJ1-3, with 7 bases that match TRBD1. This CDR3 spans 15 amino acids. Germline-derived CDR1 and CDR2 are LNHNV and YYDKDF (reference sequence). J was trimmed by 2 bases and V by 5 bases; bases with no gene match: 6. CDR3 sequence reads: CATSPRQGTGNTIYF. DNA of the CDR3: TGTGCCACCAGCCCACGACAGGGTACTGGAAACACCATATATTTT.

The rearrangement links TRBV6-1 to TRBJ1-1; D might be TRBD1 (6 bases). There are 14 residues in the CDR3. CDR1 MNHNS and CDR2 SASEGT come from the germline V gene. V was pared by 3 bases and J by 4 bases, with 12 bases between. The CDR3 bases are TGTGCCAGCAGTGACCGAAGGGGGGGCACTGAAGCTTTCTTT. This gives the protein CASSDRRGGTEAFF.

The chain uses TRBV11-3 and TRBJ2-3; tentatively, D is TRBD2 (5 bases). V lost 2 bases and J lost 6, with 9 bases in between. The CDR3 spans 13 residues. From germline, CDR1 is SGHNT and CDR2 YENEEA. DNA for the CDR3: TGTGCCAGCAGCTTAACCGGGGAGGATACGCAGTATTTT. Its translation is CASSLTGEDTQYF.

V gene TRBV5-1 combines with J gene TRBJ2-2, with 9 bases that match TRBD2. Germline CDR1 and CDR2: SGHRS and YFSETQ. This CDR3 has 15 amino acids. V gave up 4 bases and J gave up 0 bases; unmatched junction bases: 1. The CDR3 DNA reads TGCGCCAGCAGCAGACTAGCGGCGAACACCGGGGAGCTGTTTTTT. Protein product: CASSRLAANTGELFF.

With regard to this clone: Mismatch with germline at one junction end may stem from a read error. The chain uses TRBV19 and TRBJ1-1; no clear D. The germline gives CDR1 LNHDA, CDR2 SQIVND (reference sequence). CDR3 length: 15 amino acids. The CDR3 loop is CASSLQIATSPAIIF. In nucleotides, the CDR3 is TGTGCCAGTAGTCTCCAGATAGCAACCTCCCCAGCGATCATCTTT.

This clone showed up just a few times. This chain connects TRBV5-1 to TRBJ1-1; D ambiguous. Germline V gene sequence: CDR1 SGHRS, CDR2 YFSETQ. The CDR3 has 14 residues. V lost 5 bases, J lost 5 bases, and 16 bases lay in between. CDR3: CASRQRIGGTEAFF. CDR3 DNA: TGCGCCAGCAGACAAAGAATCGGAGGGACTGAAGCTTTCTTT.

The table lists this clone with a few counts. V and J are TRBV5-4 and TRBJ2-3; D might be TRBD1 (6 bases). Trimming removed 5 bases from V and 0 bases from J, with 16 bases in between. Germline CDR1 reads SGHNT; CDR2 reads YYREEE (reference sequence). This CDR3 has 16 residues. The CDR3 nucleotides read TGTGCCAGCAGTTTACAACAGGGCATCAGCACAGATACGCAGTATTTT. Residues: CASSLQQGISTDTQYF.

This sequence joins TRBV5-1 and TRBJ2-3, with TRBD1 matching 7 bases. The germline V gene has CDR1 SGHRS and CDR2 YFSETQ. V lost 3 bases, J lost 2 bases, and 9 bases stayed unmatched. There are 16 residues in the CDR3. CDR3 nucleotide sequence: TGCGCCAGCAGCTCGGGGACAGCCATCGCCACAGATACGCAGTATTTT. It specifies CASSSGTAIATDTQYF.

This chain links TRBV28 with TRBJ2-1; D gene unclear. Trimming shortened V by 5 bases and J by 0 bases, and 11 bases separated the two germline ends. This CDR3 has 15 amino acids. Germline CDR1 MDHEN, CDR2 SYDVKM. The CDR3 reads CASSRLASSYNEQFF. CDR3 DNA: TGTGCCAGCAGTCGACTGGCTAGCTCCTACAATGAGCAGTTCTTC.

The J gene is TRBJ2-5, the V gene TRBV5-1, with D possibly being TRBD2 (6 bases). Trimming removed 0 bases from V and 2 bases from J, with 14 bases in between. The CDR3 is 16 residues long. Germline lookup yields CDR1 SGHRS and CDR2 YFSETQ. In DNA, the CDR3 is TGCGCCAGCAGCTTGGAGGGGTTAGCGGCGCAAGAGACCCAGTACTTC. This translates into CASSLEGLAAQETQYF.

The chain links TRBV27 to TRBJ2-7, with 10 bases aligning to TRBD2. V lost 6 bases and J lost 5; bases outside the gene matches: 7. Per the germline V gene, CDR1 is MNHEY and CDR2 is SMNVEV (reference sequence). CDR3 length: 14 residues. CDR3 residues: CASRGLAGVHEQYF. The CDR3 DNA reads TGTGCCAGCAGGGGTCTAGCGGGAGTTCACGAGCAGTACTTC.

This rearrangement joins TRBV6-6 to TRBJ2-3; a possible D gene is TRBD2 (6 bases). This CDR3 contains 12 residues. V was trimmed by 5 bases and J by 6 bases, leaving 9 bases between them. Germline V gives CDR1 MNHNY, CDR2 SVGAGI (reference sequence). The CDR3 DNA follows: TGTGCCAGCAGTCGGACTACCGATACGCAGTATTTT. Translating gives CASSRTTDTQYF.

The CDR3 DNA is TGTGCCAGCACTCAACCGGGACAAAGTATCTATGGCTACACCTTC. As protein: CASTQPGQSIYGYTF. This chain links TRBV6-5 with TRBJ1-2; D might be TRBD1 (6 bases). The CDR3 spans 15 residues. Germline V gives CDR1 MNHEY, CDR2 SVGAGI. V lost 7 bases and J 4 bases, leaving 19 bases between the germline ends.

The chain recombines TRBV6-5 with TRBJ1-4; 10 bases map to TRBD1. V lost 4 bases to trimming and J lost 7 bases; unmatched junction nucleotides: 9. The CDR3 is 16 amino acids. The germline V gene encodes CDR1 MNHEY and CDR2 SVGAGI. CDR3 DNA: TGTGCCAGCAGTTCTGACAGGGGGCAATCGGGTGAAAAACTGTTTTTT. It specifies CASSSDRGQSGEKLFF.

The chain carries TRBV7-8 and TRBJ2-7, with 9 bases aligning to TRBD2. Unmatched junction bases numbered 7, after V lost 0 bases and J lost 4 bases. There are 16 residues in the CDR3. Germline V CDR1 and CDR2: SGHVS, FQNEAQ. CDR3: CASSLAGLASQYEQYF. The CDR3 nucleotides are TGTGCCAGCAGCTTAGCCGGACTAGCGAGTCAATACGAGCAGTACTTC.